This TCR beta chain was recorded in a study of blood T cell repertoires in COVID-19. Study information: Acute and convalescent COVID-19 samples came from the United States, Italy and Spain. T cells, B-cell-depleted T cells, or PBMCs supplied cDNA or gDNA.

Trimming left V 0 bases short and J 4 bases short, with 13 bases between. The CDR3 length is 15 residues. CDR1 SGDLS and CDR2 YYNGEE come from the germline V gene. Authors' analysis steps: Nucleated cell number was recorded as an estimate derived from reference gene primer amplification. Sequenced by immunoSEQ multiplex PCR; TCRdb stores in-frame clones only, minus some. The D gene and trimming were derived from the DNA, and the V and J assignments and clone size from that table. The table records about 260,000 clones, less than 90% of them present only once. This TCR derives from a woman aged 40 to 50 who had recovered from COVID-19. Sequenced material: peripheral blood. The chain carries TRBV9 and TRBJ1-2; D might be TRBD1 (5 bases). CDR3 in amino acids: CASSVGGRGIYGYTF. DNA for the CDR3: TGTGCCAGCAGCGTAGGGGGACGCGGGATCTATGGCTACACCTTC.